This TCR beta chain emerged from a study of cytomegalovirus exposure and HLA in healthy donors. Looking at the study overall: The same platform used for the roughly 600 first-cohort repertoires was also used for the 95 to 150 validation repertoires, as a later analysis reported. General observations from the study: Cytomegalovirus association was listed for around 170 TCR beta chains.

To note about this clone: Its antigen remains unknown.

The protocol was immunoSEQ multiplex PCR, while the TCRdb copy is restricted to in-frame clones and leaves out a portion. The top ten clones hold about 6% of a sample with under 150,000 clones, around 87% of them seen once. The donors were in the approximately 120-subject validation cohort, distinct from the approximately 610-subject first cohort. The V gene end was trimmed by 6 bases and the J gene end by 1 base; junction bases not matched to a gene: 6. The CDR3 contains 15 residues. Germline loops: CDR1 SNHLY, CDR2 FYNNEI. The gene calls are TRBV2 and TRBJ1-1; 9 positions agree with TRBD1. The receptor comes from a woman in her late teens or twenties in good health and CMV-seropositive. Source material: PBMCs. The CDR3: CASSLSQGANTEAFF. CDR3 nucleotides: TGTGCCAGCAGCCTATCACAGGGGGCGAACACTGAAGCTTTCTTT.